Described below is a single TCR beta chain sequence and its context. This clone appeared a few times. Which antigen it targets is not known. The record has no base qualities; no much larger clone is one base away. The meaning of the sample's time point label: 4 weeks on oral tofacitinib. This specimen's treatment or condition label, per the study, means: oral pan-JAK inhibitor, 5-10 mg twice daily. Lesional scalp punch biopsies and peripheral blood were obtained from alopecia areata patients. PBMCs were isolated by density centrifugation and stained for CD3, CD4 and CD8, after which CD4+ and CD8+ T cells were sorted on a FACSAria. The sample belongs to a study of CD8+ T cells in alopecia areata (dated by TCRdb to 2016 to 2018). With regard to the full study: Treated patients were enrolled in an open-label pilot trial of oral tofacitinib at 5 to 10 mg twice daily for moderate-to-severe alopecia areata. Tofacitinib was administered for 6 to 18 months, and 6 months of follow-up off drug were then conducted to assess delayed response and recurrence. In treated patients, disease severity was measured using the SALT score, which gives the percentage of scalp surface area affected. To study T cell clonal expansion in alopecia areata, the researchers applied high-throughput TCRbeta sequencing to both the C3H/HeJ mouse model and human patients. In humans, TCRbeta sequencing was performed on scalp tissue and on sorted CD4+ and CD8+ peripheral blood T cells from healthy controls and from patients with patchy or totalis/universalis alopecia areata. Tofacitinib-treated patients had biopsies at baseline and at 4 and 24 weeks of treatment, with a later scalp biopsy in several patients. Scalp clonality was compared among normal scalp (n=4), patchy alopecia areata scalp (n=8), and alopecia totalis/universalis scalp (n=8). The RNA source kit depended on sample type: the PAXgene miRNA kit for fixed scalp, the miRNeasy kit for PBMCs, and the RNeasy kit for mouse skin. TCRbeta CDR3 regions were amplified by immunoSEQ multiplex PCR with 35 Vbeta forward and 13 Jbeta reverse primers. General conclusions and limits of the study: Tofacitinib significantly lowered scalp clonality and the number of expanded CD8+ clones among the top 100 scalp clones. Unlike mouse skin, which is dominated by gammadelta T cells, normal human skin has resident alphabeta T cells that are also sequenced, and this complicates analysis of the scalp TCR repertoire. Compared with normal scalp, lesional scalp had higher clonality and more expanded CD8+ clones, particularly in alopecia totalis/universalis, a pattern that suggests antigenic drive. TCR sequences shared between patients were less clear than in mice, possibly partly because of HLA diversity in the patient population. Many expanded lesional clones were found to persist in scalp and blood during tofacitinib treatment, and relapse after treatment cessation may be partly explained by this persistence. Because the treated cohort was small and included a single nonresponder, larger studies are needed to assess links between baseline CD8+ expansion and response.

The germline V gene (reference sequence) gives CDR1 as PRHDT and CDR2 as FYEKMQ. The CDR3 goes from the cysteine to the phenylalanine over 15 residues. The kept DNA is CDR3 alone, 45 bases in frame from the first base. V is pruned by 5 bases and J by 9 bases, leaving 12 bases of the junction without a gene match. Libraries were made using the immunoSEQ multiplex PCR assay. RNA was extracted from all samples and reverse transcribed into cDNA, which served as template for TCR sequencing. SuperScript III was used for first-strand cDNA synthesis, primed with a 2:1 mix of oligo-dT and random hexamers. A synthetic immune receptor repertoire was used to gauge amplification bias, and whatever bias remained was removed computationally. Per the authors' processing: Raw reads were preprocessed to remove errors, and CDR3 was defined by IMGT conventions from the conserved cysteine to phenylalanine. Clonality was computed as 1 minus the Shannon entropy, with the entropy normalized by log2 of the number of productive unique TCRs. Scalp TCRbeta sequences were cross-referenced with sorted blood CD4 and CD8 repertoires so that the CD4 or CD8 identity of scalp clones could be inferred. TCRdb carries this immuneACCESS record with in-frame sequences only. Its versions omit some clonotypes, under half of them owing to an unresolved V gene in the studies checked, with the rest unexplained. That table furnishes V, J and clone size, whereas the DNA furnished D and trimming. This sample is represented by 150,000 to 200,000 clones; 45% to 65% of them were singletons. Clones ranked in the top ten supply 3% to 3.5% of the sample.

This receptor was obtained from a human donor with alopecia areata. Recombination joined TRBV13 with TRBJ2-1, with 8 bases matching TRBD2. This material consisted of CD4+ T cells sorted from blood, taken at week 4, from a patient treated with tofacitinib. The nucleotide sequence reads TGTGCCAGCAGCATCAATGGACTAGCAAGTAGTGAGCAGTTCTTC. Its protein reads: CASSINGLASSEQFF.